This T cell receptor beta chain was sequenced in a study of CD8 T cells in ankylosing spondylitis. General observations from the study: Reactive arthritis synovial fluid and blood were previously reported to contain some motif variants. The disease-linked clones had a CD8+ phenotype and low blood frequencies.

Details on this clonotype: Antigen unknown. The junction departs from the called germline gene at one end, perhaps through a read error.

The CDR3 is made up of 14 amino acids. TCRdb processed the 5' RACE reads anew with MiXCR; each CDR3 protein has one entry. This sample has 150,000 to 200,000 distinct CDR3 sequences, with 11% found just once. Sequenced input: blood, either unsorted or a sorted T cell fraction (not recorded which). This clonotype originated in a male donor with ankylosing spondylitis or in good health (not recorded which). The chain employs TRBV12-3 or TRBV12-4 and TRBJ2-1; D uncertain. The CDR3 is CASIPDQSYNQQFF. The CDR3 DNA reads as TGTGCCAGCATCCCGGACCAGTCCTACAATCAGCAGTTCTTC.